The rows below give T cell receptor beta chains drawn from one sample of a study of blood T cell repertoires in COVID-19. TCRdb keeps only in-frame clones here, not all; method: immunoSEQ multiplex PCR. The sample lists tens of thousands of clones; roughly 78% were seen once. The sequenced material came from peripheral blood. These receptors were collected from a boy younger than 10 with active or convalescent COVID-19. The CDR3 runs from the conserved cysteine through the conserved F or W. A D gene is named only where the DNA matches it firmly. Expanded clones get a size class; other rows say once, few or many, or leave the size out.

d_gene | abundance | j_gene | v_gene | CDR3nt | CDR3aa
. | . | TRBJ2-4 | TRBV11-3 | TGTGCCAGCAGCTTAGATCCGACAAATTCCATTCAGTACTTC | CASSLDPTNSIQYF
TRBD2 | . | TRBJ2-1 | TRBV7-8 | TGTGCCACGTACCCTAGCGGGAGAGTCTATGAGCAGTTCTTC | CATYPSGRVYEQFF
. | . | TRBJ1-5 | TRBV9 | TGTGCCAGCAGCTTAACTGGGACACCCAATCAGCCCCAGCATTTT | CASSLTGTPNQPQHF
. | once | TRBJ1-6 | TRBV7-9 | TGTGCCAGCAGCTTAGCTACAGGGAATCCACCCCTCCACTTT | CASSLATGNPPLHF
TRBD2 | . | TRBJ2-7 | TRBV11-2 | TGTGCCAGCAGCTCCCCCGGGACTAGCGGCCCCTCCTACGAGCAGTACTTC | CASSSPGTSGPSYEQYF
TRBD1 | . | TRBJ2-2 | TRBV19 | TGTGCCAGCCGGACAGGGCGAACCGGGGAGCTGTTTTTT | CASRTGRTGELFF
TRBD2 | . | TRBJ2-7 | TRBV6-5 | TGTGCCAGCAGAAAGACTAGCGGAACCTACGAGCAGTACTTC | CASRKTSGTYEQYF
TRBD1 | once | TRBJ2-5 | TRBV7-9 | TGTGCCAGCAGCCGATTGGGACAGGTTCAAGAGACCCAGTACTTC | CASSRLGQVQETQYF
. | . | TRBJ1-4 | TRBV5-4 | TGTGCCAGCAGCTCATCCTCGGGACACCGTAATGAAAAACTGTTTTTT | CASSSSSGHRNEKLFF
. | few | TRBJ1-6 | TRBV10-1 | TGCGCCAGCAGTGGACATTATAATTCACCCCTCCACTTT | CASSGHYNSPLHF
TRBD1 | . | TRBJ2-7 | TRBV7-2 | TGTGCCAGCAGCAGGGGGCGCGAGCAGTACTTC | CASSRGREQYF
TRBD1 | few | TRBJ1-3 | TRBV5-1 | TGCGCCAGCAGCATGACAGGGAACACCATATATTTT | CASSMTGNTIYF
TRBD1 | . | TRBJ2-3 | TRBV7-6 | TGTGCCAGCAGCACGAGGGACAGGGGAATGGCAGATACGCAGTATTTT | CASSTRDRGMADTQYF
TRBD2 | . | TRBJ2-2 | TRBV4-1 | TGCGCCAGCAGCCAAGAGGACCTAAGTGGCGGGAGGTCCACCGGGGAGCTGTTTTTT | CASSQEDLSGGRSTGELFF
TRBD1 | few | TRBJ1-6 | TRBV28 | TGTGCCAGCAGTTTCCGTTCCAGAACAGGGGGCCCTTCACCCCTCCACTTT | CASSFRSRTGGPSPLHF
TRBD1 | . | TRBJ2-7 | TRBV9 | TGTGCCAGCAGCCCGGTAAGACAGGGAAACTCCTACGAGCAGTACTTC | CASSPVRQGNSYEQYF
TRBD1 | . | TRBJ1-2 | TRBV6-6 | TGTGCCAGCAGTTACGACAGGGATTATGGCTACACCTTC | CASSYDRDYGYTF
TRBD2 | . | TRBJ2-1 | TRBV6-2/TRBV6-3 | TGTGCCAGCAGTGTCCGGGGGGCCTACAATGAGCAGTTCTTC | CASSVRGAYNEQFF
TRBD1 | . | TRBJ1-4 | TRBV5-4 | TGTGCCAGCAGTACTGACAGGGGGAGTGAAAAACTGTTTTTT | CASSTDRGSEKLFF
TRBD1 | . | TRBJ1-4 | TRBV28 | TGTGCCAGCAGTGGGGGACAGGGTTTAAATGAAAAACTGTTTTTT | CASSGGQGLNEKLFF
TRBD1 | once | TRBJ1-2 | TRBV19 | TGTGCCAGTGGGGACAGGGGACCGTCCACCTTC | CASGDRGPSTF
. | . | TRBJ1-3 | TRBV3-1/TRBV3-2 | TGTGCCAGCAGCCAAGGAAACTATTACTCTGGAAACACCATATATTTT | CASSQGNYYSGNTIYF
TRBD1 | . | TRBJ1-2 | TRBV3-1/TRBV3-2 | TGTGCCAGCAGCCGCCGACAGGGGGGAGCTAACTATGGCTACACCTTC | CASSRRQGGANYGYTF
. | few | TRBJ1-6 | TRBV28 | TGTGCCAGCAGTTTATGGCAGGGGAATAATTCACCCCTCCACTTT | CASSLWQGNNSPLHF
. | . | TRBJ1-5 | TRBV9 | TGTGCCAGCAGCCCCGGGAGGGTGGTTAACAATCAGCCCCAGCATTTT | CASSPGRVVNNQPQHF
TRBD1 | . | TRBJ1-1 | TRBV5-8 | TGTGCCAGCCTTAGGGTCAGGGGGACTGAAGCTTTCTTT | CASLRVRGTEAFF